Following are 25 T cell receptor beta chains from one sample sequenced in a study of blood T cell repertoires in COVID-19. Libraries were prepared by immunoSEQ multiplex PCR; TCRdb keeps only in-frame clonotypes and omits some of them. The table records hundreds of thousands of clones, more than 75% of them present only once. The specimen was peripheral blood. Source of these receptors: a man between 65 and 85 years old with acute or convalescent COVID-19.

This sequence joins TRBV5-1 and TRBJ2-7; the D gene is possibly TRBD2 (5 bases). The CDR3 is 14 residues long. The V end was cut by 0 bases, the J end by 3 bases, with 10 bases between. Germline-derived CDR1 and CDR2 are SGHRS and YFSETQ. The DNA for the CDR3 is TGCGCCAGCAGCTTGGGGACTGCTAACTACGAGCAGTACTTC. Protein sequence: CASSLGTANYEQYF.

V gene TRBV18 combines with J gene TRBJ1-1, with D uncertain. The CDR3 runs 14 residues. V was shortened by 3 bases and J by 5 bases, with 13 bases between the two germline ends. Germline lookup yields CDR1 KGHSH and CDR2 LQKENI. The CDR3 coding sequence is TGTGCCAGCTCACCTCCGGGAGACGGAACTGAAGCTTTCTTT. Translating gives CASSPPGDGTEAFF.

The V and J genes are TRBV3-1 (or the pseudogene TRBV3-2) and TRBJ2-3, with no clear D. CDR1 LGHDT and CDR2 YNNKEL come from the germline V gene (reference sequence). Trimming took 7 bases from V and 0 from J, leaving 11 bases between them. The CDR3 extends over 14 amino acids. The CDR3 spells CASTRARSTDTQYF. CDR3 in DNA: TGTGCCAGCACCCGAGCTAGGAGCACAGATACGCAGTATTTT.

The CDR3 DNA reads as TGTGCCAGCAGCGCCGGGACAGGGCGGTACGAGCAGTACTTC. Amino acid sequence: CASSAGTGRYEQYF. The V call is TRBV5-6, the J call TRBJ2-7; 9 bases are shared with TRBD1. J lost 4 bases, V lost 4 bases, and 6 bases had no gene match. From germline, CDR1 is SGHDT and CDR2 YYEEEE. This CDR3 spans 14 amino acids. Drawing the rest from reference TRBV5-6 and TRBJ2-7, the complete variable domain is DAGVTQSPTHLIKTRGQQVTLRCSPKSGHDTVSWYQQALGQGPQFIFQYYEEEERQRGNFPDRFSGHQFPNYSSELNVNALLLGDSALYLCASSAGTGRYEQYFGPGTRLTVT.

J is TRBJ2-7 and V is TRBV5-1; 7 nucleotides match TRBD1. The CDR3 length is 14 residues. Trimming cost V 0 bases and J 5 bases; bases outside gene matches: 5. From germline, CDR1 is SGHRS and CDR2 YFSETQ. In nucleotides, the CDR3 is TGCGCCAGCAGCTTGGGCCCAGGGGGTGACGAGCAGTACTTC. Its translation is CASSLGPGGDEQYF.

V gene TRBV28 combines with J gene TRBJ2-7, with TRBD2 matching 7 bases. Germline values: CDR1 MDHEN, CDR2 SYDVKM. J gave up 2 bases and V 4 bases, and 8 bases lay outside the gene matches. This CDR3 has 15 residues. For the CDR3, the DNA is TGTGCCAGCAGTTCTCGGGCTAGCGGTGCCTACGAGCAGTACTTC. It yields the protein CASSSRASGAYEQYF.

The rearrangement uses TRBV6-5 and TRBJ1-6, with a tentative D call TRBD1 (5 bases). This CDR3 has 15 amino acids. V was trimmed by 5 bases and J by 8 bases, leaving 16 bases between them. Germline CDR1 MNHEY, CDR2 SVGAGI. The CDR3 protein is CASSIMTPGYSPLHF. As DNA, the CDR3 is TGTGCCAGCAGTATAATGACACCAGGGTATTCACCCCTCCACTTT.

The chain couples TRBV5-1 to TRBJ2-2, with TRBD2 matching over 7 bases. The CDR3 covers 16 residues. The trim removed 6 bases at V and 2 bases at J, leaving 10 bases unmatched. Germline V gives CDR1 SGHRS, CDR2 YFSETQ. The CDR3: CASTAGGTINTGELFF. CDR3 DNA: TGCGCCAGCACGGCTGGGGGGACTATCAACACCGGGGAGCTGTTTTTT. The full variable domain, its missing parts supplied by reference TRBV5-1 and TRBJ2-2, is KAGVTQTPRYLIKTRGQQVTLSCSPISGHRSVSWYQQTPGQGLQFLFEYFSETQRNKGNFPGRFSGRQFSNSRSEMNVSTLELGDSALYLCASTAGGTINTGELFFGEGSRLTVL.

The chain links TRBV7-2 to TRBJ2-7; D remains unclear. Trimming removed 0 bases at V and 0 bases at J, with 9 bases between. The CDR3 covers 15 residues. Germline CDR1 reads SGHTA; CDR2 reads FQGNSA. The CDR3, as DNA: TGTGCCAGCAGCTTAGCACTCATGAGCTCCTACGAGCAGTACTTC. This codes for CASSLALMSSYEQYF.

The CDR3, as DNA: TGCGCCAGCAGTGAGGGGACTAGCGGGAGGGGTGAGCAGTTCTTC. As protein: CASSEGTSGRGEQFF. The chain employs TRBV10-1 and TRBJ2-1, with 16 bases that match TRBD2. Per the germline V gene, CDR1 is WNHNN and CDR2 is SYGVQD (reference sequence). V was clipped by 2 bases and J by 9 bases; unmatched bases: 1. The CDR3 runs to 15 residues.

The chain recombines TRBV3-1 (or the pseudogene TRBV3-2) with TRBJ1-1; no clear D. The CDR3 runs 16 residues. V was clipped by 0 bases and J by 1 base, with 12 bases between them. The V gene's germline CDR1 is LGHDT and CDR2 YNNKEL (reference sequence). The CDR3 region has the DNA TGTGCCAGCAGCCAAGATATTTGGGAGGAGAACACTGAAGCTTTCTTT. This sequence encodes CASSQDIWEENTEAFF.

The V call is TRBV29-1, the J call TRBJ1-2, with D maybe TRBD1 (5 bases). CDR1 and CDR2 from the germline V gene are SQVTM and ANQGSEA. CDR3 size: 15 residues. The V end was cut by 0 bases, the J end by 1 base, with 12 bases between. CDR3 bases: TGCAGCGTTGAAGATCCTTACGACAGTAACTATGGCTACACCTTC. Its translation is CSVEDPYDSNYGYTF.

This clone was counted between two and nine times. CDR3 nucleotide sequence: TGTGCCAGCAGCGTAGGGCCCGTGGTCTCCTACAATGAGCAGTTCTTC. This encodes CASSVGPVVSYNEQFF. The J gene is TRBJ2-1, the V gene TRBV9; the D is unclear. Germline assignment: CDR1 SGDLS and CDR2 YYNGEE. The CDR3 covers 16 residues. With 0 bases removed from V and 0 bases from J, the gap between germline ends came to 10 bases.

The rearrangement links TRBV27 to TRBJ2-7; 7 nucleotides agree with TRBD2. V shed 5 bases, J shed 0 bases, and the junction held 4 bases outside the gene matches. CDR3 size: 14 residues. Germline V gene lookup returns CDR1 MNHEY and CDR2 SMNVEV (reference sequence). Written as DNA, the CDR3 is TGTGCCAGCAGTCGTCTAGCGGTCTCCTACGAGCAGTACTTC. It encodes CASSRLAVSYEQYF.

The CDR3 region has the DNA TGTGCCTGGAGTCGGACAGGGGTTACCTATAATTCACCCCTCCACTTT. Translated, it gives CAWSRTGVTYNSPLHF. This sequence joins TRBV30 and TRBJ1-6; TRBD1 matches 9 bases. Germline V gene data show CDR1 as GTSNPN and CDR2 as SVGIG (reference sequence). There are 16 residues in the CDR3. The V segment lost 2 bases and the J segment 2 bases; nucleotides outside the gene matches: 4.

The chain carries TRBV4-3 and TRBJ2-6; D unresolved. The CDR3 runs 17 residues. The V end was cut by 1 base, the J end by 0 bases, with 10 bases between. CDR1 LGHNA and CDR2 YSLEER come from the germline V gene. CDR3 sequence: CASSQVEESSGANVLTF. The CDR3 region has the DNA TGCGCCAGCAGCCAAGTCGAGGAGAGCTCTGGGGCCAACGTCCTGACTTTC.

V gene TRBV27 combines with J gene TRBJ1-4; D perhaps matches TRBD1 (5 bases). Trimming stripped 6 bases from V and 5 bases from J, with 13 bases between. The germline gives CDR1 MNHEY, CDR2 SMNVEV (reference sequence). The CDR3 spans 14 residues. The CDR3 DNA reads as TGTGCCAGCAGCAAAGGGGCGTACAATGAAAAACTGTTTTTT. This sequence encodes CASSKGAYNEKLFF.

The chain is built from TRBV3-1 (or the pseudogene TRBV3-2) and TRBJ2-5; 7 nucleotides agree with TRBD2. V dropped 10 bases and J dropped 5; count of bases not matched to a gene: 10. The germline V gene has CDR1 LGHDT and CDR2 YNNKEL (reference sequence). The CDR3 loop spans 13 amino acids. Here the CDR3 DNA reads TGTGCCACCGCCCGGGACTACGACGAGACCCAGTACTTC. It is translated as CATARDYDETQYF.

This chain links TRBV7-2 with TRBJ2-7, with 12 positions matching TRBD2. The V and J ends lost 5 bases and 3 bases, in that order; junction bases with no gene match: 2. The CDR3 runs to 14 residues. Germline loops: CDR1 SGHTA, CDR2 FQGNSA. CDR3 region: CASSLTSGSYEQYF. Here the CDR3 DNA reads TGTGCCAGCAGCCTGACTAGCGGGAGCTACGAGCAGTACTTC. The full variable domain, completed using reference TRBV7-2 and TRBJ2-7, is GAGVSQSPSNKVTEKGKDVELRCDPISGHTALYWYRQSLGQGLEFLIYFQGNSAPDKSGLPSDRFSAERTGGSVSTLTIQRTQQEDSAVYLCASSLTSGSYEQYFGPGTRLTVT.

V and J are TRBV7-2 and TRBJ2-1; tentatively, D is TRBD1 (5 bases). Trimming shortened V by 1 base and J by 7 bases, and 8 bases separated the two germline ends. This CDR3 has 13 residues. In germline, CDR1 is SGHTA, CDR2 FQGNSA. CDR3 region: CASSLGRANEQFF. Written as DNA, the CDR3 is TGTGCCAGCAGCTTAGGCAGGGCTAATGAGCAGTTCTTC.

This chain connects TRBV7-4 to TRBJ2-3, with TRBD2 matching over 10 bases. Germline assignment: CDR1 SGHVT and CDR2 SQSDAQ. J gave up 0 bases and V 3 bases, and 15 bases lay outside the gene matches. The CDR3 spans 20 residues. CDR3 loop: CASSFGKAGGIISSTDTQYF. In nucleotides, the CDR3 is TGTGCCAGCAGCTTCGGTAAAGCGGGGGGGATCATCTCTAGCACAGATACGCAGTATTTT.

This chain links TRBV6-6 with TRBJ2-1, with TRBD2 matching 9 bases. The CDR3 is 16 amino acids. V lost 6 bases, J lost 7 bases, and 13 bases stayed unmatched. Germline V CDR1 and CDR2: MNHNY, SVGAGI (reference sequence). CDR3 region: CASRVPGGGAENEQFF. The DNA of the CDR3 is TGTGCCAGCAGGGTACCCGGCGGGGGGGCGGAGAATGAGCAGTTCTTC.

The rearrangement links TRBV28 to TRBJ2-7; a weak D match, TRBD2 (6 bases). Trimming cost V 3 bases and J 3 bases, with 15 bases left between them. The CDR3 has 15 residues. Germline CDR1 is MDHEN and CDR2 is SYDVKM. The CDR3 DNA reads TGTGCCAGCAGTTTTTTTGGGCGGGAAGGCTACGAGCAGTACTTC. Its translation: CASSFFGREGYEQYF.

This sequence joins TRBV5-1 and TRBJ1-5; 7 nucleotides match TRBD1. With 4 bases clipped from V and 5 bases from J, the junction kept 9 bases outside the gene matches. CDR1 is SGHRS, CDR2 YFSETQ, per germline. This CDR3 is built from 15 residues. The CDR3 bases are TGCGCCAGCAGCCCCGGGACAGCTATAGATCAGCCCCAGCATTTT. Translation: CASSPGTAIDQPQHF.

This clone was counted a single time. The V call is TRBV4-2, the J call TRBJ2-7; 9 bases are a match to TRBD2. The CDR3 length is 15 residues. CDR1 is LGHNA and CDR2 is YNFKEQ in the germline V gene. V shed 3 bases, J shed 3 bases, and the junction held 6 bases outside the gene matches. The CDR3 DNA is TGTGCCAGCAGCCAGGTAGCGGGAGAGTACTACGAGCAGTACTTC. Translated: CASSQVAGEYYEQYF.